Listed here are 6 T cell receptor beta chains from one sample, sequenced in a study of regulatory T cells in long-lasting Graves disease. Investigators prepared the TCR beta libraries by applying iRepertoire HTBI primers and Arm-PCR of CDR3 regions. One entry per CDR3 protein results from TCRdb running MiXCR on the multiplex PCR reads. The sample lists fewer than 350,000 distinct CDR3 sequences, about 20% occurring once. Sample time point: newly diagnosed GD, antithyroid drugs for less than 3 months. The TCR library was prepared using RNA isolated from PBMCs. Source: peripheral blood mononuclear cells (PBMCs), taken at new diagnosis, from a patient treated with antithyroid drugs. These receptors were taken from a female donor with Graves disease.

Comments on this clonotype: A junction boundary mismatches the germline segment, possibly from a read error. J is TRBJ2-2 and V is TRBV12-5, with D possibly matching TRBD2 (6 bases). This CDR3 contains 13 residues. Germline V gene data show CDR1 as LGHNT and CDR2 as FRNRAP. CDR3 coding DNA: TGTGCTAGTGGACCGGAGGAGGACGGGGGGCTGTTTTTT. Amino acid sequence: CASGPEEDGGLFF.

This clonotype has at least ten counts. The chain recombines TRBV2 with TRBJ2-7; D call uncertain. The length of the CDR3 is 14 residues. Germline assignment: CDR1 SNHLY and CDR2 FYNNEI. The ends were cut back, 3 bases at V and 0 bases at J, with 9 bases in the middle. In DNA, the CDR3 is TGTGCCAGCAGTGAGCCCCGGACCTCCTACGAGCAGTACTTC. Amino acids: CASSEPRTSYEQYF.

This clonotype was seen many times. J is TRBJ2-7 and V is TRBV2; 7 nucleotides agree with TRBD1. V lost 5 bases and J lost 0; bases outside the gene matches: 4. Per germline, CDR1 SNHLY and CDR2 FYNNEI. This CDR3 is 14 amino acids long. The CDR3 DNA reads as TGTGCCAGCAGTTCGACAGGGAGCTCCTACGAGCAGTACTTC. This translates into CASSSTGSSYEQYF.

Turning to this clonotype: A much larger clone sits a single nucleotide away, making a read error possible. The chain recombines TRBV5-1 with TRBJ2-1; 9 bases align to TRBD2. With 3 bases clipped from V and 4 bases from J, the junction kept 14 bases outside the gene matches. Looked up from germline, CDR1 is SGHRS and CDR2 is YFSETQ. The CDR3 consists of 18 residues. The CDR3 nucleotides are TGCGCCAGCAGCTCGTTTTCCCCTTTGCGGGAGGGATACAATGAGCAGTTCTTC. It encodes CASSSFSPLREGYNEQFF.

This clonotype occurred many times. The chain recombines TRBV12-3 or TRBV12-4 with TRBJ2-7; D uncertain. V was clipped by 1 base and J by 5 bases, with 12 bases between them. CDR3 length equals 14 residues. CDR3 nucleotides: TGTGCCAGCAGTTTAGACCCCAAAGCCCACGAGCAGTACTTC. Translating it yields CASSLDPKAHEQYF.

This clonotype has ten or more counts. The chain has TRBV20-1 and TRBJ1-1; possibly TRBD1 for D (6 bases). Germline lookup yields CDR1 DFQATT and CDR2 SNEGSKA (reference sequence). V lost 7 bases and J lost 0, with 18 bases in between. The CDR3 totals 15 residues. CDR3 DNA: TGCAGTGTCCGTAAGCCCGGACAGCTGAACACTGAAGCTTTCTTT. The encoded protein is CSVRKPGQLNTEAFF.